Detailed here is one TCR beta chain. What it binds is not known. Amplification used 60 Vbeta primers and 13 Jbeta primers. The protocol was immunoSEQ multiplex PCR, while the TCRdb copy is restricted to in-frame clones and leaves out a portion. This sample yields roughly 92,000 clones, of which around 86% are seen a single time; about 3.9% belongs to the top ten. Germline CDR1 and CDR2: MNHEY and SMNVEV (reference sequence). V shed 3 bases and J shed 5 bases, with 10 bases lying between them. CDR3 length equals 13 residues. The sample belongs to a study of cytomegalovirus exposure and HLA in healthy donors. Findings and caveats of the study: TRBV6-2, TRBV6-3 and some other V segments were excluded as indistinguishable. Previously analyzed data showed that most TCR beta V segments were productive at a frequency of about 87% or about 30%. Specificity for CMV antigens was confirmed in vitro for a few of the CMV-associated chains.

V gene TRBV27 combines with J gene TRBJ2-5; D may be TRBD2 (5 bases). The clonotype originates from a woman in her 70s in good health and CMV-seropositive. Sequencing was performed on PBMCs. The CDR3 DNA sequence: TGTGCCAGCAGTTTTAGAGGGTCCGAGACCCAGTACTTC. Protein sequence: CASSFRGSETQYF.